This TCR beta chain comes out of a study of CXCR3-negative and CXCR3-positive naive CD8 T cells. Overall study results and limits: Compared with CXCR3-negative naive cells, CXCR3-positive naive cells showed more hydrophobic TRB CDR3s. Memory CD8+ cells showed much lower diversity, while both naive subsets displayed comparably high diversity. Naive cells used TRBV-TRBJ genes in much the same way whether CXCR3-negative or CXCR3-positive; memory cells did not. Naive subsets did not differ in surface CD5, and the authors estimated TCR strength using properties of the TRB CDR3.

A note on this clonotype: Its target is unknown.

This CDR3 contains 14 residues. Preparation of TRB cDNA libraries relied on 5' RACE carrying UMI labels. After re-calling the 5' RACE reads, TCRdb lists one entry per CDR3 protein, DNA absent. Reported are around 140,000 distinct CDR3 sequences; the ten largest clones contain around 0.37%. Sequenced input: naive CXCR3+ CD8+ T cells from blood. This sample's subset: CD45RO-CCR7+CD27+CD95- naive CD8+ T cells expressing CXCR3 (TNR3+). This clonotype was obtained from a human donor in good health. Some clones in this sample may be carry-over from other donors' samples. The chain combines TRBV12-2 with TRBJ2-5; without DNA, the TCRdb call of TRBD2 cannot be checked. TRBV12-2 is flagged as a pseudogene. CDR3 in amino acids: CASRLGQGEETQYF.